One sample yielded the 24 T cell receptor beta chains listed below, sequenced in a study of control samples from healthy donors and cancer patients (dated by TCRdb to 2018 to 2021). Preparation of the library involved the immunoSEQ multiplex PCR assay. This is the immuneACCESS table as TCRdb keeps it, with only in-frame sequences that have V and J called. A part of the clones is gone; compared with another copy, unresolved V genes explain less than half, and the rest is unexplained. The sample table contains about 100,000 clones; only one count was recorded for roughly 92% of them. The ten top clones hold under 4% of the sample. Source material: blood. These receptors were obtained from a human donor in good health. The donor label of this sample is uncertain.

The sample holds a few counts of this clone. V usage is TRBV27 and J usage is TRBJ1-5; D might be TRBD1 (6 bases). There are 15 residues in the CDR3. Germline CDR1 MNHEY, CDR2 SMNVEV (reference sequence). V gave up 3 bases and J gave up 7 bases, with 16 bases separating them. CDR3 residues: CASSFSGVGRQPQHF. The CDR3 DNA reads TGTGCCAGCAGTTTCTCAGGGGTAGGTAGGCAGCCCCAGCATTTT.

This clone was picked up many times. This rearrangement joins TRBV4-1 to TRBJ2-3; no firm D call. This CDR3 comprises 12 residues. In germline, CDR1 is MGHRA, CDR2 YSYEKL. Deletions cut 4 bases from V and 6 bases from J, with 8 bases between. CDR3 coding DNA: TGCGCCAGCAGCCTTGGTCAGGATACGCAGTATTTT. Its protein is CASSLGQDTQYF.

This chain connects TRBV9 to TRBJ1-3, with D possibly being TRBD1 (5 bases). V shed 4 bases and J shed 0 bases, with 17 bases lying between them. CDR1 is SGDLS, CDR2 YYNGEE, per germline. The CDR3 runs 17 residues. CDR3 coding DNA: TGTGCCAGCAGCCCCCGTTTTGACAGCAGCTCTGGAAACACCATATATTTT. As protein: CASSPRFDSSSGNTIYF.

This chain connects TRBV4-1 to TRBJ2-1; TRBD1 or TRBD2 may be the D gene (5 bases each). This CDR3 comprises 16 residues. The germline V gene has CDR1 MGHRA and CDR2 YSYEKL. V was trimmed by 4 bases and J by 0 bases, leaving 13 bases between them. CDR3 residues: CASSPWGKSSYNEQFF. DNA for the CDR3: TGCGCCAGCAGCCCCTGGGGGAAGAGCTCCTACAATGAGCAGTTCTTC.

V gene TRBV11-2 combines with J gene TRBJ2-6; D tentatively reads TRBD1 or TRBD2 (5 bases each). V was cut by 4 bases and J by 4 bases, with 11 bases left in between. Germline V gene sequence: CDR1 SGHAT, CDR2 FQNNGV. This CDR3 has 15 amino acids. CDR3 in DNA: TGTGCCAGCAGCTCCAGGGAGACCGGGGCCAACGTCCTGACTTTC. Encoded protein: CASSSRETGANVLTF.

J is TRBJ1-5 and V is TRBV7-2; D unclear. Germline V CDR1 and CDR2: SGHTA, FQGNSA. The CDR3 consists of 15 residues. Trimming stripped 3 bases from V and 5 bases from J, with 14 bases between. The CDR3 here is CASSFQASRDQPQHF. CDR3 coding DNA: TGTGCCAGCAGCTTCCAGGCGTCGAGGGATCAGCCCCAGCATTTT.

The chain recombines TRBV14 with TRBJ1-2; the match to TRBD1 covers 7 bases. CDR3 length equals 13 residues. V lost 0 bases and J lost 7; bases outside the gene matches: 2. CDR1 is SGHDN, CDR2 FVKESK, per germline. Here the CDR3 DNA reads TGTGCCAGCAGCCAAGACCGGACAGGTGGCTACACCTTC. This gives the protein CASSQDRTGGYTF.

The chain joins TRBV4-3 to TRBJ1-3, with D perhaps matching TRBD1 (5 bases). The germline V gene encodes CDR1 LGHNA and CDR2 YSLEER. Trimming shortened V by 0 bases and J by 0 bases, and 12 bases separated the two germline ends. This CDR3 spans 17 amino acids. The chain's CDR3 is CASSQESGAFSGNTIYF. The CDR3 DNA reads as TGCGCCAGCAGCCAAGAATCCGGGGCCTTCTCTGGAAACACCATATATTTT.

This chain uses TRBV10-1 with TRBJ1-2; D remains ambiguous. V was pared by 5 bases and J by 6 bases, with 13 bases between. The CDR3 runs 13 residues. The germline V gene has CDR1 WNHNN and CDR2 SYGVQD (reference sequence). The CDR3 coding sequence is TGCGCCAGCAGTAAGGTCCGAGAAAATGGCTACACCTTC. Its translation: CASSKVRENGYTF.

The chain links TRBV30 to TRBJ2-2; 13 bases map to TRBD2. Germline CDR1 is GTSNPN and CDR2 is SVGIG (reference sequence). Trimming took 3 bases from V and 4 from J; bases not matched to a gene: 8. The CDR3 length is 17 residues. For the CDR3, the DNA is TGTGCCTGGAGCGGAATTCGGACTAGCGGGGGCACCGGGGAGCTGTTTTTT. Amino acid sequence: CAWSGIRTSGGTGELFF.

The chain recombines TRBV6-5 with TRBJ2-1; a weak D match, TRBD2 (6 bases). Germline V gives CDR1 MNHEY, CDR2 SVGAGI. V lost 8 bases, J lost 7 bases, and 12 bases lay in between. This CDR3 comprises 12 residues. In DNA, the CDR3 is TGTGCCAGCTCTAAGGGGAGGAATGAGCAGTTCTTC. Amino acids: CASSKGRNEQFF.

The CDR3 loop is CASKTGGIGTEAFF. In DNA form, the CDR3 reads TGTGCCAGCAAGACAGGGGGCATAGGCACTGAAGCTTTCTTT. The chain has TRBV13 and TRBJ1-1, with 10 positions matching TRBD1. V was clipped by 7 bases and J by 4 bases; unmatched bases: 6. The CDR3 spans 14 residues. The germline CDR1 and CDR2 sequences are PRHDT and FYEKMQ (reference sequence). Based on the CDR3 plus reference TRBV13 and TRBJ1-1, the full variable domain is AAGVIQSPRHLIKEKRETATLKCYPIPRHDTVYWYQQGPGQDPQFLISFYEKMQSDKGSIPDRFSAQQFSDYHSELNMSSLELGDSALYFCASKTGGIGTEAFFGQGTRLTVV.

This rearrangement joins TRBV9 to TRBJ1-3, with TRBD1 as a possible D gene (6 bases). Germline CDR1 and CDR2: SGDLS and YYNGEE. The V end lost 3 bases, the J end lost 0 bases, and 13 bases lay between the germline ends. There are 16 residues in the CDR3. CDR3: CASSEGGEVSGNTIYF. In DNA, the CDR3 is TGTGCCAGCAGCGAAGGGGGGGAAGTCTCTGGAAACACCATATATTTT.

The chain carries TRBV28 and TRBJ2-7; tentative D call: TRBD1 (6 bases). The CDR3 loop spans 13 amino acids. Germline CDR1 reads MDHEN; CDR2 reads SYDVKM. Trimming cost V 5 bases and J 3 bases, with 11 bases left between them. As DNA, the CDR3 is TGTGCCAGCAGTACCGGACAGAGCTACGAGCAGTACTTC. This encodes CASSTGQSYEQYF.

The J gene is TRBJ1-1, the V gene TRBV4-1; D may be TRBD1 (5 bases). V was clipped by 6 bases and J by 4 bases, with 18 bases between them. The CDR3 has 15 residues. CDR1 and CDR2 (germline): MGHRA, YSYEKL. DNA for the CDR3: TGCGCCAGCAGGCCCCAAGGGCAGGGCGGCACTGAAGCTTTCTTT. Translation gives CASRPQGQGGTEAFF.

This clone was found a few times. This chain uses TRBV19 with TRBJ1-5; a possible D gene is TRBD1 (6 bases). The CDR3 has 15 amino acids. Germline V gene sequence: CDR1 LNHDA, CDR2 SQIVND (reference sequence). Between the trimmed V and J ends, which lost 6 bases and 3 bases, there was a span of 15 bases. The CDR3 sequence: CASSVVTGINQPQHF. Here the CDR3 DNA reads TGTGCCAGTAGCGTGGTGACAGGCATCAATCAGCCCCAGCATTTT. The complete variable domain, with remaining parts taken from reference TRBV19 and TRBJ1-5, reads DGGITQSPKYLFRKEGQNVTLSCEQNLNHDAMYWYRQDPGQGLRLIYYSQIVNDFQKGDIAEGYSVSREKKESFPLTVTSAQKNPTAFYLCASSVVTGINQPQHFGDGTRLSIL.

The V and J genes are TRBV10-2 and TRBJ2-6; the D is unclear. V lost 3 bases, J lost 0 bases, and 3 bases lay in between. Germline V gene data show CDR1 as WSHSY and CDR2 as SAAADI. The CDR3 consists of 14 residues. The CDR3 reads CASSDYSGANVLTF. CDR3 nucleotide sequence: TGCGCCAGCAGTGACTACTCTGGGGCCAACGTCCTGACTTTC.

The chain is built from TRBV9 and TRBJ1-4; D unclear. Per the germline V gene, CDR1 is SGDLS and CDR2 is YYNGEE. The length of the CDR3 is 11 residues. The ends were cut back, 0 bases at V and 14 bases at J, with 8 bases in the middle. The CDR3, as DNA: TGTGCCAGCAGCGTAGAACAAGATCTGTTTTTT. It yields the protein CASSVEQDLFF.

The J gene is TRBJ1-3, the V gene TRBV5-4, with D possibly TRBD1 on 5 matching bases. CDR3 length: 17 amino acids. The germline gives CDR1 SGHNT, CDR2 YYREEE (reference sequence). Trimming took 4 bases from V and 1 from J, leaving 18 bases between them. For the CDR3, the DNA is TGTGCCAGCAGCCCCACCCCATCGAGGGGATCTGGAAACACCATATATTTT. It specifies CASSPTPSRGSGNTIYF.

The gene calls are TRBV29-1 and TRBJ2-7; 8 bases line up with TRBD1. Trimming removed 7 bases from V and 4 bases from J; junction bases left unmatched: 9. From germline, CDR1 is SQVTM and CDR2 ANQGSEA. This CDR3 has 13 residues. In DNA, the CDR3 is TGCAGCGCCCGAACAGGGGGTGTTTACGAGCAGTACTTC. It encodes CSARTGGVYEQYF.

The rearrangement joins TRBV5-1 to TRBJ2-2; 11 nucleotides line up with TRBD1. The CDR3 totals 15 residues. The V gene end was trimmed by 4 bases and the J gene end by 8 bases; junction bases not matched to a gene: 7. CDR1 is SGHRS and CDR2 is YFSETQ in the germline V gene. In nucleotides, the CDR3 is TGCGCCAGCAGCGGAGGGACAGGGGGATCGGGGGAGCTGTTTTTT. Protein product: CASSGGTGGSGELFF. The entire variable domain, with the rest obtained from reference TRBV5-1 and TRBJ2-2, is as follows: KAGVTQTPRYLIKTRGQQVTLSCSPISGHRSVSWYQQTPGQGLQFLFEYFSETQRNKGNFPGRFSGRQFSNSRSEMNVSTLELGDSALYLCASSGGTGGSGELFFGEGSRLTVL.

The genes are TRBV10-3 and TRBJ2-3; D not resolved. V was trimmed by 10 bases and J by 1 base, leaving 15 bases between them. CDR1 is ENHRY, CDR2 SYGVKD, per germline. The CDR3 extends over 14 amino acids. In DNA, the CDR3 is TGTGCCACCCTCGGGCCAGACCGCACAGATACGCAGTATTTT. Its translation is CATLGPDRTDTQYF.

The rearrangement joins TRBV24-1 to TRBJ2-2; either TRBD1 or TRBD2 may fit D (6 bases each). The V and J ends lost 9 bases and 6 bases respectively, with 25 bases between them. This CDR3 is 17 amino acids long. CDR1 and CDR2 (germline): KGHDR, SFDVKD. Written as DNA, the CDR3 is TGTGCCACCCGGGGGACAACCTCAGGCCGGACCGCCGGGGAGCTGTTTTTT. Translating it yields CATRGTTSGRTAGELFF.

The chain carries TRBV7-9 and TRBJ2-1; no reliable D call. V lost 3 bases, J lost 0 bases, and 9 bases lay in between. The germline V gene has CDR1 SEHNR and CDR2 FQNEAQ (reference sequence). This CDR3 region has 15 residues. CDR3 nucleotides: TGTGCCAGCAGCTTGTCGGAAAACTCCTACAATGAGCAGTTCTTC. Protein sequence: CASSLSENSYNEQFF.